One sample yielded the 12 T cell receptor beta chains listed below, sequenced in a study of blood T cell repertoires in COVID-19 (TCRdb year 2020). Libraries came from the immunoSEQ multiplex PCR assay. The immuneACCESS repertoire file appears here via TCRdb, limited to in-frame rearrangements. These files lack a portion of the clones; in checked studies, under half of the deficit traces to unresolved V genes, and the cause of the others is not known. The sample includes 250,000 or so clones, with around 80% observed a single time. The ten largest clones represent more than 5.5% of the sample. What was sequenced was peripheral blood. These receptors were taken from a human donor in a cohort sampled during active COVID-19.

This chain links TRBV9 with TRBJ2-6; TRBD1 agrees at 8 bases. Looked up from germline, CDR1 is SGDLS and CDR2 is YYNGEE. With 4 bases clipped from V and 0 bases from J, the junction kept 12 bases outside the gene matches. The CDR3 loop spans 19 amino acids. The chain's CDR3 is CASSPRTRDRNSGANVLTF. In nucleotides, the CDR3 is TGTGCCAGCAGCCCCCGGACCAGGGACAGGAACTCTGGGGCCAACGTCCTGACTTTC.

This sequence joins TRBV10-1 and TRBJ1-2, with a weak D call TRBD1 (5 bases). The CDR3 length is 13 residues. Germline CDR1 reads WNHNN; CDR2 reads SYGVQD (reference sequence). With 5 bases removed from V and 7 bases from J, the gap between germline ends came to 14 bases. The CDR3 DNA is TGCGCCAGCAGTCCAGGGTGGGATGGTGGCTACACCTTC. Translation gives CASSPGWDGGYTF.

The CDR3 nucleotides read TGTGCCAGCAGTGAGTCGGGACAGGGGATCGCCTACAATGAGCAGTTCTTC. This encodes CASSESGQGIAYNEQFF. V and J are TRBV2 and TRBJ2-1, with TRBD1 matching over 10 bases. The CDR3 runs 17 residues. CDR1 is SNHLY, CDR2 FYNNEI, per germline. The V segment lost 3 bases and the J segment 2 bases; nucleotides outside the gene matches: 7.

V is TRBV7-9 and J is TRBJ2-2; 11 positions agree with TRBD2. The CDR3 spans 18 residues. Germline CDR1 reads SEHNR; CDR2 reads FQNEAQ (reference sequence). V was pared by 4 bases and J by 7 bases, with 14 bases of the junction left unmatched. CDR3 DNA sequence: TGTGCCAGCAGCTCCCGAACAAGATTAGCGGGAGGGTTCGGGGAGCTGTTTTTT. Amino acid sequence: CASSSRTRLAGGFGELFF.

This clone was recorded only once. The J gene is TRBJ1-2, the V gene TRBV28; D gene unclear. Trimming cost V 4 bases and J 7 bases, with 13 bases left between them. The CDR3 sequence is 13 residues long. Germline V gene data show CDR1 as MDHEN and CDR2 as SYDVKM. This CDR3 is CASSYLRGGGYTF. In DNA form, the CDR3 reads TGTGCCAGCAGTTACCTCCGGGGAGGTGGCTACACCTTC.

The chain couples TRBV29-1 to TRBJ2-1, with D maybe TRBD2 (6 bases). Germline lookup yields CDR1 SQVTM and CDR2 ANQGSEA. V lost 4 bases and J lost 6, with 16 bases in between. This CDR3 region has 14 residues. The CDR3 reads CSVGVGKAGNEQFF. The CDR3 DNA sequence: TGCAGCGTTGGCGTGGGGAAAGCGGGCAATGAGCAGTTCTTC.

This clone is a singleton in its sample. The rearrangement joins TRBV19 to TRBJ2-1; 9 bases match TRBD2. The junction had 5 bases not matched to a gene; V was cut back by 2 bases and J by 6 bases. Germline CDR1 and CDR2: LNHDA and SQIVND (reference sequence). The CDR3 has 15 amino acids. This CDR3 reads CASSIKAGGRNEQFF. The CDR3 region has the DNA TGTGCCAGTAGTATAAAAGCGGGGGGCCGCAATGAGCAGTTCTTC.

This sequence joins TRBV25-1 and TRBJ2-1, with 9 bases lining up with TRBD1. The CDR3 totals 16 residues. Germline loops: CDR1 MGHDK, CDR2 SYGVNS. Unmatched junction bases numbered 7, after V lost 3 bases and J lost 4 bases. CDR3: CASSDPRDRVYNEQFF. DNA of the CDR3: TGTGCCAGCAGTGACCCCCGGGACAGGGTTTACAATGAGCAGTTCTTC.

This clone was seen only once. V usage is TRBV11-2 and J usage is TRBJ1-3, with TRBD1 matching over 7 bases. From germline, CDR1 is SGHAT and CDR2 FQNNGV. This CDR3 spans 16 amino acids. V was clipped by 5 bases and J by 2 bases; unmatched bases: 9. CDR3 sequence: CASSHLQGYAGNTIYF. CDR3 coding DNA: TGTGCCAGCAGCCACCTACAGGGGTACGCTGGAAACACCATATATTTT.

This clone was seen more than once but under ten times. CDR3 amino acids: CASSPGQGIYGYTF. CDR3 in DNA: TGCGCCAGCAGTCCGGGACAGGGTATTTATGGCTACACCTTC. The V gene is TRBV5-1, the J gene TRBJ1-2; 9 nucleotides line up with TRBD1. Germline trimming cut 5 bases from V and 5 bases from J; bases unmatched to any gene: 7. The CDR3 covers 14 residues. Germline CDR1 reads SGHRS; CDR2 reads YFSETQ.

In nucleotides, the CDR3 is TGTCCCGGGAGGGAAGGGGTTAATGAAAAACTGTTTTTT. Translating gives CPGREGVNEKLFF. V and J are TRBV6-7 and TRBJ1-4; maybe TRBD1 (5 bases). TRBV6-7 is an ORF for which the function is uncertain. This CDR3 contains 13 residues.

In this sample, this clone turned up once. The chain combines TRBV11-3 with TRBJ2-3; no reliable D call. V lost 1 base to trimming and J lost 4 bases, with 9 bases between them. This CDR3 region has 14 residues. Germline assignment: CDR1 SGHNT and CDR2 YENEEA. CDR3 in DNA: TGTGCCAGCAGCTTAGGGAGATCCGCAGATACGCAGTATTTT. Amino acids: CASSLGRSADTQYF.